This T cell receptor (beta chain) was observed in a study of blood T cell repertoires in COVID-19. Assay used: immunoSEQ multiplex PCR; TCRdb lists only in-frame clones, some missing. The sample lists 100,000 or so clones, about 80% occurring once. CDR3 length: 14 amino acids. The J segment lost 7 bases and the V segment lost 5 bases, leaving 8 bases of the junction unmatched. The V gene's germline CDR1 is MDHEN and CDR2 SYDVKM. This TCR derives from a man at least 80 years old with acute or convalescent COVID-19. The sequenced material came from peripheral blood. The V call is TRBV28, the J call TRBJ1-5, with 7 bases fitting TRBD1. The CDR3 region has the DNA TGTGCCAGCAGTGTTACGGGACAGTCCCAGCCCCAGCATTTT. It specifies CASSVTGQSQPQHF.